Shown below are 18 T cell receptor beta chains from a single sample sequenced in a study of T cells in Graves' hyperthyroidism and ophthalmopathy. Amplified TCR beta CDR3 regions came from RNA transcripts. First-round RT-PCR with HTBI primers amplified the TCR CDR3 region. TCRdb re-called the multiplex PCR reads through MiXCR, storing one row per CDR3 protein. This sample has 750,000 to 900,000 distinct CDR3 sequences, with 38% found just once. Input material: blood. The receptor source for this set is a man aged 18 to 29 with Graves' hyperthyroidism.

This clonotype was counted many times. The chain combines TRBV7-8 with TRBJ2-5; D is unclear. The CDR3 length is 13 residues. Germline-derived CDR1 and CDR2 are SGHVS and FQNEAQ. The V end lost 3 bases, the J end lost 0 bases, and 5 bases lay between the germline ends. As DNA, the CDR3 is TGTGCCAGCAGCTTCAGGAACCAAGAGACCCAGTACTTC. Translated: CASSFRNQETQYF.

The chain carries TRBV3-1 and TRBJ1-1; possibly TRBD1 for D (6 bases). Between the trimmed V and J ends, which lost 3 bases and 1 base, there was a span of 9 bases. CDR3 length: 14 residues. Germline loops: CDR1 LGHDT, CDR2 YNNKEL (reference sequence). CDR3 protein: CASSHRDKNTEAFF. The CDR3 bases are TGTGCCAGCAGCCACAGGGACAAGAACACTGAAGCTTTCTTT.

V gene TRBV12-5 combines with J gene TRBJ1-1; D may be TRBD1 (6 bases). The germline V gene has CDR1 LGHNT and CDR2 FRNRAP. V was pared by 7 bases and J by 5 bases, with 11 bases between. This CDR3 region has 12 residues. In nucleotides, the CDR3 is TGTGCTAGTGTCCTAGGGGGAACTGAAGCTTTCTTT. It yields the protein CASVLGGTEAFF. Looking up the rest from reference TRBV12-5 and TRBJ1-1 gives the full variable domain: DARVTQTPRHKVTEMGQEVTMRCQPILGHNTVFWYRQTMMQGLELLAYFRNRAPLDDSGMPKDRFSAEMPDATLATLKIQPSEPRDSAVYFCASVLGGTEAFFGQGTRLTVV.

In this sample, this clonotype turned up a few times. The genes are TRBV9 and TRBJ2-7, with D perhaps assigned TRBD1 or TRBD2 (6 bases each). The V end lost 0 bases, the J end lost 3 bases, and 10 bases lay between the germline ends. Germline lookup yields CDR1 SGDLS and CDR2 YYNGEE. This CDR3 is built from 14 residues. In nucleotides, the CDR3 is TGTGCCAGCAGCGTAGACGGGGGCTTCTACGAGCAGTACTTC. This gives the protein CASSVDGGFYEQYF.

This clonotype was seen at least ten times. V and J are TRBV2 and TRBJ1-1; no definite D call. The CDR3 extends over 15 amino acids. The V gene's germline CDR1 is SNHLY and CDR2 FYNNEI. Trimming removed 6 bases at V and 1 base at J, with 15 bases between. The CDR3 coding sequence is TGTGCCAGCAGACCCTTTGGGGTGGAGAACACTGAAGCTTTCTTT. This sequence encodes CASRPFGVENTEAFF. Full variable domain (outside the CDR3, taken from reference TRBV2 and TRBJ1-1): EPEVTQTPSHQVTQMGQEVILRCVPISNHLYFYWYRQILGQKVEFLVSFYNNEISEKSEIFDDQFSVERPDGSNFTLKIRSTKLEDSAMYFCASRPFGVENTEAFFGQGTRLTVV.

This sequence joins TRBV25-1 and TRBJ2-5, with a weak D call TRBD2 (6 bases). CDR3 size: 13 residues. Germline loops: CDR1 MGHDK, CDR2 SYGVNS. Trimming shortened V by 9 bases and J by 4 bases, and 15 bases separated the two germline ends. In nucleotides, the CDR3 is TGTGCCAGTTATCAGGCGGGAATAGAGACCCAGTACTTC. Encoded protein: CASYQAGIETQYF.

This clonotype has a handful of counts. The rearrangement uses TRBV20-1 and TRBJ2-5; the D gene is possibly TRBD1 (6 bases). Germline CDR1 DFQATT, CDR2 SNEGSKA (reference sequence). The CDR3 has 14 residues. Trimming stripped 2 bases from V and 5 bases from J, with 15 bases between. This CDR3 reads CSARPVSQGETQYF. The DNA of the CDR3 is TGCAGTGCTAGACCGGTCAGCCAGGGGGAGACCCAGTACTTC.

The chain uses TRBV19 and TRBJ1-5; no firm D call. Germline V gene sequence: CDR1 LNHDA, CDR2 SQIVND (reference sequence). Trimming cost V 6 bases and J 1 base, with 7 bases left between them. This CDR3 has 13 amino acids. The CDR3 coding sequence is TGTGCCAGTAGGTCCTGGAGCAATCAGCCCCAGCATTTT. Translating it yields CASRSWSNQPQHF.

A note on this clonotype: A read error is possible here, since a much larger clone lies one base away. The chain carries TRBV7-9 and TRBJ2-7; 7 nucleotides line up with TRBD1. Trimming removed 10 bases from V and 10 bases from J; junction bases left unmatched: 16. This CDR3 contains 13 residues. Germline CDR1 is SEHNR and CDR2 is FQNEAQ (reference sequence). CDR3 sequence: CATTGTVVGDQYF. For the CDR3, the DNA is TGTGCCACCACCGGGACAGTAGTCGGCGATCAGTACTTC.

This clonotype was counted at least ten times. This chain links TRBV29-1 with TRBJ1-2; a possible D gene is TRBD1 (5 bases). Germline assignment: CDR1 SQVTM and CDR2 ANQGSEA. The CDR3 is 13 amino acids. V was shortened by 3 bases and J by 6 bases, with 14 bases between the two germline ends. CDR3 sequence (DNA): TGCAGCGTTGATCATCGGAGGGGAGATGGCTACACCTTC. This gives the protein CSVDHRRGDGYTF.

This sequence joins TRBV5-5 and TRBJ2-5; D gene ambiguous. The CDR3 is 13 amino acids. The germline gives CDR1 SGHKS, CDR2 YYEKEE (reference sequence). The V and J ends lost 4 bases and 3 bases respectively, with 10 bases between them. In DNA, the CDR3 is TGTGCCAGCAGCAGATGGACGGAAGAGACCCAGTACTTC. The encoded protein is CASSRWTEETQYF.

A few counts support this clonotype. The V call is TRBV5-5, the J call TRBJ1-1; 7 bases map to TRBD1. Germline CDR1 SGHKS, CDR2 YYEKEE (reference sequence). Trimming at V came to 1 base and at J to 6 bases, leaving 6 bases not matched to a gene. The CDR3 length is 14 residues. This chain's CDR3 is CASSLPRDSAEAFF. As DNA, the CDR3 is TGTGCCAGCAGCTTGCCCCGGGACAGCGCTGAAGCTTTCTTT.

This clonotype was recorded at least ten times. The CDR3 nucleotides read TGTGCCATCAGTGAGGGGGACACTGAAGCTTTCTTT. Translation: CAISEGDTEAFF. This sequence joins TRBV10-3 and TRBJ1-1; D is unclear. CDR1 ENHRY and CDR2 SYGVKD come from the germline V gene. V gave up 2 bases and J gave up 3 bases, with 4 bases separating them. This CDR3 contains 12 residues.

In nucleotides, the CDR3 is TGTGCCAGCAGCCGGACAGGGGGCGCCTCCTATGGCTACACCTTC. It yields the protein CASSRTGGASYGYTF. This sequence joins TRBV7-2 and TRBJ1-2; 11 bases map to TRBD1. CDR1 is SGHTA, CDR2 FQGNSA, per germline. The CDR3 consists of 15 residues. With V trimmed by 5 bases and J by 4 bases, 6 bases remained unmatched.

This clonotype occurred once. V and J are TRBV12-3 or TRBV12-4 and TRBJ1-1, with D possibly matching TRBD1 (5 bases). The CDR3 is made up of 12 amino acids. The germline V and J ends were trimmed by 2 bases and 13 bases, with 14 bases remaining between them. This CDR3 reads CASSLSGGTGFF. CDR3 DNA sequence: TGTGCCAGCAGTTTATCCGGGGGAACAGGTTTCTTT.

This clonotype has a handful of counts. The rearrangement uses TRBV2 and TRBJ2-7; the match to TRBD2 covers 11 bases. Germline loops: CDR1 SNHLY, CDR2 FYNNEI. The CDR3 has 16 residues. Trimming removed 1 base from V and 3 bases from J; junction bases left unmatched: 5. CDR3 region: CASSEGGTSGNYEQYF. The CDR3 nucleotides read TGTGCCAGCAGTGAAGGAGGGACTAGCGGAAACTACGAGCAGTACTTC.

J is TRBJ2-7 and V is TRBV13, with TRBD2 matching 16 bases. CDR1 PRHDT and CDR2 FYEKMQ come from the germline V gene (reference sequence). The CDR3 sequence is 16 residues long. Trimming at V came to 4 bases and at J to 5 bases, leaving 5 bases not matched to a gene. The CDR3 coding sequence is TGTGCCAGCAGCTCGGGACTAGCGGGGGGGCACAACGAGCAGTACTTC. Protein: CASSSGLAGGHNEQYF.

This clonotype is a singleton in its sample. The chain recombines TRBV5-5 with TRBJ2-1, with D perhaps TRBD1 (5 bases). The germline V gene encodes CDR1 SGHKS and CDR2 YYEKEE (reference sequence). This CDR3 is 13 amino acids long. V lost 5 bases to trimming and J lost 7 bases, with 13 bases between them. The CDR3 sequence: CASREDRRNEQFF. The CDR3, as DNA: TGTGCCAGCAGGGAAGACAGACGGAATGAGCAGTTCTTC. Filled out from reference TRBV5-5 and TRBJ2-1, the complete variable domain reads DAGVTQSPTHLIKTRGQQVTLRCSPISGHKSVSWYQQVLGQGPQFIFQYYEKEERGRGNFPDRFSARQFPNYSSELNVNALLLGDSALYLCASREDRRNEQFFGPGTRLTVL.